The rows below give T cell receptor beta chains drawn from one sample of a study of shared clonotypes between healthy human individuals. Measured with immunoSEQ multiplex PCR; TCRdb has only the in-frame clones, and not every one. This repertoire shows about 2.1 million clones, 85% to 95% found once; its top ten account for roughly 1.7%. Sequencing was performed on naive CD8+ T cells from PBMCs. These receptors all stem from a man aged 18 to 29 in good health. Some clones in this sample may be carry-over from other donors' samples. CDR3s include the opening cysteine and the closing phenylalanine or tryptophan. A D gene is named only where the DNA matches it firmly. Not all rows give a size; the values are once, few, many and, for expanded clones, a class.

TRBD1	TRBJ1-1	TRBV11-2	NA	CASSRTGSDTEAFF	TGTGCCAGCAGCCGGACAGGGTCGGACACTGAAGCTTTCTTT
NA	TRBJ2-1	TRBV27	NA	CASSLSSVYEQFF	TGTGCCAGCAGTTTATCCTCGGTCTATGAGCAGTTCTTC
NA	TRBJ1-5	TRBV5-1	NA	CASSLDAGGGNQPQHF	TGCGCCAGCAGCTTGGATGCGGGGGGTGGCAATCAGCCCCAGCATTTT
NA	TRBJ1-1	TRBV21-1	NA	CASSKVGWRNTEAFF	TGTGCCAGCAGCAAAGTGGGGTGGAGGAACACTGAAGCTTTCTTT
NA	TRBJ1-1	TRBV27	NA	CASSLFVRGRGFTEAFF	TGTGCCAGCAGTTTATTTGTGAGGGGCAGGGGCTTCACTGAAGCTTTCTTT
TRBD1	TRBJ2-1	TRBV2	NA	CASSEPGGGEQFF	TGTGCCAGCAGTGAACCAGGGGGCGGTGAGCAGTTCTTC
NA	TRBJ1-1	TRBV4-3	NA	CASSQRMGGGEAFF	TGCGCCAGCAGCCAACGGATGGGAGGTGGTGAAGCTTTCTTT
TRBD1	TRBJ1-5	TRBV25-1	NA	CASSGTGVNSNQPQHF	TGTGCCAGCAGCGGGACAGGGGTTAATAGCAATCAGCCCCAGCATTTT
NA	TRBJ1-1	TRBV27	few	CASSLSYRNTEAFF	TGTGCCAGCAGTTTATCCTACAGGAACACTGAAGCTTTCTTT
TRBD2	TRBJ2-1	TRBV6-6	NA	CASSYSGGVKGEQFF	TGTGCCAGCAGTTACAGCGGGGGCGTTAAAGGTGAGCAGTTCTTC
NA	TRBJ2-7	TRBV28	NA	CASSGYLAPNSYEQYF	TGTGCCAGCAGCGGGTACCTAGCTCCTAACTCCTACGAGCAGTACTTC
TRBD2	TRBJ2-7	TRBV28	NA	CASSLAGEEYEQYF	TGTGCCAGCAGTTTAGCGGGAGAGGAGTACGAGCAGTACTTC
NA	TRBJ1-4	TRBV15	once	CATSRFPREGEKLFF	TGTGCCACCAGCAGATTTCCACGGGAGGGTGAAAAACTGTTTTTT
NA	TRBJ2-6	TRBV4-3	NA	CASSQRIGSGTTGANVLTF	TGCGCCAGCAGCCAAAGAATCGGGTCCGGGACAACTGGGGCCAACGTCCTGACTTTC
NA	TRBJ2-2	TRBV5-1	NA	CASNLGRNTGELFF	TGCGCCAGCAACCTAGGGCGGAACACCGGGGAGCTGTTTTTT
NA	TRBJ2-7	TRBV10-3	NA	CAISDTGAYEQYF	TGTGCCATCAGTGACACAGGAGCCTACGAGCAGTACTTC
TRBD2	TRBJ2-7	TRBV27	NA	CASSFRLAGNYEQYF	TGTGCCAGCAGTTTCCGACTAGCGGGGAACTACGAGCAGTACTTC
NA	TRBJ1-5	TRBV6-5	NA	CASSYYRGQPQHF	TGTGCCAGCAGTTACTATCGAGGGCAGCCCCAGCATTTT
NA	TRBJ2-5	TRBV2	NA	CASSDPEETQYF	TGTGCCAGCAGTGACCCGGAAGAGACCCAGTACTTC
NA	TRBJ2-5	TRBV9	NA	CASSPVGSAIQETQYF	TGTGCCAGCAGCCCCGTGGGTAGCGCCATCCAAGAGACCCAGTACTTC
NA	TRBJ2-1	TRBV6-5	NA	CASSYFVDSNEQFF	TGTGCCAGCAGTTATTTTGTAGATAGCAATGAGCAGTTCTTC
TRBD2	TRBJ2-7	TRBV18	NA	CASSGLAGLGDEQYF	TGTGCCAGCTCAGGACTAGCGGGATTGGGCGACGAGCAGTACTTC